This T cell receptor (beta chain) was obtained from a study of response to subunit inactivated influenza vaccine (dated by TCRdb to 2017 to 2018). Regarding the research as a whole: To follow how T cells responded to a trivalent subunit inactivated influenza vaccine, the researchers relied on deep quantitative profiling of the T cell receptor repertoire. The investigation overall reported the following: The authors proposed that each seasonal influenza vaccination may bring in only a limited number of new T cells.

This clonotype was found a few times. The target of this receptor is not known. Base-call qualities are not available, and no considerably larger clone is one nucleotide away. Libraries were prepared through RT-PCR. For sequencing, an Illumina HiSeq 2500 was employed. The public sequencing data were trimmed at Q25 with fastp and processed into clonotypes with MiXCR by TCRdb, which kept only in-frame beta chains. CDR3 protein sequences are deduplicated, and each keeps its most common genes and DNA. Within this sample are some 500,000 distinct CDR3 sequences, with 15% to 20% of them counted one time only. Less than 4% of the sample goes to the ten largest clones. From its cysteine to its phenylalanine, the CDR3 spans 16 amino acids. The retained sequence is limited to the CDR3, 48 bases, with the frame set at the first base. Relative to germline, V is missing 4 bases and J is missing 2 bases, with 10 bases of the junction outside any gene match. CDR1 KGHSH and CDR2 LQKENI are derived from the germline V gene.

The chain was built from TRBV18 and TRBJ2-5; TRBD1 matches 7 bases in the middle. This sequence was found in a man between 50 and 69 years old who received an inactivated influenza vaccine. Donor details come from another sample of the same person, matched by shared clones. The sequences come from CD4+ T cells sorted from PBMCs, collected around 25 months after vaccination. The nucleotide sequence is TGTGCCAGCTCACGCGAGACACACAGGGGTCAAGAGACCCAGTACTTC. Translated, it reads CASSRETHRGQETQYF. The variable domain in full, with residues beyond the CDR3 obtained from the reference TRBV18 and TRBJ2-5 genes, is NAGVMQNPRHLVRRRGQEARLRCSPMKGHSHVYWYRQLPEEGLKFMVYLQKENIIDESGMPKERFSAEFPKEGPSILRIQQVVRGDSAAYFCASSRETHRGQETQYFGPGTRLLVL.